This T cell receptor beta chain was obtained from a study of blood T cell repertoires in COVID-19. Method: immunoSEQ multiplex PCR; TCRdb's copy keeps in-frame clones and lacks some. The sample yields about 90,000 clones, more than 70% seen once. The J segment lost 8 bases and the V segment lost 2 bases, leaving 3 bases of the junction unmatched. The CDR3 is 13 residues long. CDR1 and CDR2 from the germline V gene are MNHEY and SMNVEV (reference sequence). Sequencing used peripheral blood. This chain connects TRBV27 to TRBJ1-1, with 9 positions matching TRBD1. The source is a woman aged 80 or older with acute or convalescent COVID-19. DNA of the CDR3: TGTGCCAGCAGTTTAAGGACAGGGGAGGAAGCTTTCTTT. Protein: CASSLRTGEEAFF.